This TCR beta chain is from a study of blood T cell repertoires in COVID-19. Study overall: COVID-19 samples collected from the United States, Italy and Spain covered acute and convalescent phases. PBMCs, B-cell-depleted T cells, or T cells provided the cDNA or gDNA that made up the material.

In the original processing: Estimated nucleated cell counts came from reference gene primer amplification. The assay was immunoSEQ multiplex PCR, and TCRdb's table has in-frame clones only and misses some. V, J and clone size are those of that table, while D and trimming were read from the DNA. Of over 60,000 clones in the sample, 82% are singletons; the top ten hold roughly 13%. The CDR3 runs 17 residues. The V gene end was trimmed by 1 base and the J gene end by 3 bases; junction bases not matched to a gene: 7. Germline V gives CDR1 MNHEY, CDR2 SMNVEV (reference sequence). The rearrangement uses TRBV27 and TRBJ1-4; TRBD1 agrees at 8 bases. The sequenced sample was peripheral blood. This receptor was identified in an elderly woman with acute or convalescent COVID-19. CDR3 sequence (DNA): TGTGCCAGCAGTTTATTGCCAGGGGGCGTTCCTAATGAAAAACTGTTTTTT. This sequence encodes CASSLLPGGVPNEKLFF.